This T cell receptor beta chain was identified during a study of shared clonotypes between healthy human individuals. As for the study in general: Donors, aged 18 to 49, were a couple of women and three men.

The CDR3 has 15 residues. The J segment lost 4 bases and the V segment lost 4 bases, leaving 9 bases of the junction unmatched. Looked up from germline, CDR1 is MNHEY and CDR2 is SVGAGI. Produced via immunoSEQ multiplex PCR; TCRdb's table is partial and in-frame only. Altogether more than 2 million clones are present, roughly 95% being singletons, with the ten largest covering over 1.5%. The naive CD8 subset, CD45RO-negative cells positively selected for CCR7, excluded terminally differentiated effector memory CD45RA+ cells. This TCR was sampled from a man between 18 and 35 years old in good health. Some clones in this sample may be carry-over from other donors' samples. This chain links TRBV6-5 with TRBJ1-1, with 7 bases aligning to TRBD1. The sequenced sample was naive CD8+ T cells from PBMCs. For the CDR3, the DNA is TGTGCCAGCAGTTCTAACAGGGGATGGAGCACTGAAGCTTTCTTT. Translating gives CASSSNRGWSTEAFF.